This T cell receptor (beta chain) was obtained from a study of blood T cell repertoires in COVID-19. Study context: Researchers got acute and convalescent COVID-19 samples from the United States, Italy and Spain. T cells, B-cell-depleted T cells, or PBMCs provided the cDNA or gDNA that served as material.

Libraries were prepared by immunoSEQ multiplex PCR; TCRdb keeps only in-frame clonotypes and omits some of them. The sample yields around 120,000 clones, approximately 92% seen once. The CDR3 spans 18 residues. The J segment lost 2 bases and the V segment lost 5 bases, leaving 15 bases of the junction unmatched. Germline values: CDR1 SGHVS, CDR2 FNYEAQ. The table lists this clone with a few counts. The rearrangement uses TRBV7-6 and TRBJ2-4, with TRBD1 matching 7 bases. Sequenced input: peripheral blood. The sequence derives from a woman of 80 years or more with acute or convalescent COVID-19. CDR3 sequence reads: CASSAHPQRQGTKNIQYF. The DNA of the CDR3 is TGTGCCAGCAGCGCCCACCCTCAGCGACAGGGAACCAAAAACATTCAGTACTTC.